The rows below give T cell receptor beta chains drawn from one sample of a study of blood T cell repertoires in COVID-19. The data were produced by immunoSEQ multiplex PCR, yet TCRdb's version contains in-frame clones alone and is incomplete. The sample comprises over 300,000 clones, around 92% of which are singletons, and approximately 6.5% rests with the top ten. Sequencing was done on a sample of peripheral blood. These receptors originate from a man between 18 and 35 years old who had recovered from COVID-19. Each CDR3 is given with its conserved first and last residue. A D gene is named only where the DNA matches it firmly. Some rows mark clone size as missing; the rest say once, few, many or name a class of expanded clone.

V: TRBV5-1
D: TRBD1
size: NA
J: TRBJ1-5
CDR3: CASRQGANGNQPQHF
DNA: TGCGCCAGCCGACAGGGGGCTAATGGCAATCAGCCCCAGCATTTT

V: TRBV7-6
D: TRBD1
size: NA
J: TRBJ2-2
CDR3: CASSPRQGTNTGELFF
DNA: TGTGCCAGCAGCCCTCGACAGGGGACGAACACCGGGGAGCTGTTTTTT

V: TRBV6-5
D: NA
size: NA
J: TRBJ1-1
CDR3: CASRTGLNTEAFF
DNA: TGTGCCAGCAGGACAGGTTTGAACACTGAAGCTTTCTTT

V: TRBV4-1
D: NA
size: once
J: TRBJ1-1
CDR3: CASSQESRVLSWNTEAFF
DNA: TGCGCCAGCAGCCAAGAGTCCAGGGTGTTGTCCTGGAACACTGAAGCTTTCTTT

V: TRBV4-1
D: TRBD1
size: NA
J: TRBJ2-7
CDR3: CASSPSGTGAFEQYF
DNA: TGCGCCAGCAGCCCCTCAGGGACAGGGGCCTTCGAGCAGTACTTC

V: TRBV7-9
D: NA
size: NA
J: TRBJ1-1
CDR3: CASFPGEAFF
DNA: TGTGCCAGTTTTCCAGGGGAAGCTTTCTTT

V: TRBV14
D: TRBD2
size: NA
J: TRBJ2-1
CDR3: CASSPRLAGAQSAQFF
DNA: TGTGCCAGCAGCCCAAGACTAGCGGGAGCCCAGTCGGCCCAGTTCTTC

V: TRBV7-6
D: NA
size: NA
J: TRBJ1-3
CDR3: CASSFSGRERSGNTIYF
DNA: TGTGCCAGCAGCTTCTCCGGACGGGAACGTTCTGGAAACACCATATATTTT

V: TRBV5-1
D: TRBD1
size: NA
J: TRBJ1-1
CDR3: CASSYRTGANTEAFF
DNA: TGCGCCAGCAGCTACAGGACAGGGGCCAACACTGAAGCTTTCTTT

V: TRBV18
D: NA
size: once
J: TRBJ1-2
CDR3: CASSPYEEGQIYGYTF
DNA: TGTGCCAGCTCACCTTACGAGGAGGGGCAGATCTATGGCTACACCTTC